This is a list of T cell receptor beta chains from one sample in a study of regulatory T cells in long-lasting Graves disease. TCRdb fed the multiplex PCR reads into MiXCR, producing one record per CDR3 protein. The repertoire holds over 200,000 distinct CDR3 sequences, 15% to 20% seen once, with about 14% in the top ten. A further study also used this sample, focusing on T cells in Graves' hyperthyroidism and ophthalmopathy.

The sequencing used peripheral blood mononuclear cells (PBMCs), collected at new diagnosis, from a patient treated with antithyroid drugs. Receptor source: a woman aged 25 to 39 with Graves disease. CDR3s include the opening cysteine and the closing phenylalanine or tryptophan. Each record gives: V gene, J gene, D gene, clone size, CDR3 DNA, CDR3 protein. The D gene is left open where the match is weak. Rows may omit the clone size; those that give it use once, few, many or a size class.

>TRBV2|TRBJ1-5|TRBD1|-
TGTGCCAGCAGTGAGACAGGGGGCGGCAATCAGCCCCAGCATTTT
CASSETGGGNQPQHF
>TRBV19|TRBJ2-7|TRBD1|few
TGTGCCAGTAGTAGACAGGGGGAATACGAGCAGTACTTC
CASSRQGEYEQYF
>TRBV9|TRBJ2-7|-|many
TGTGCCAGCAGCGTTGAGGGGGGTGAGCAGTACTTC
CASSVEGGEQYF
>TRBV20-1|TRBJ1-5|-|many
TGCAGTGCTAGAGATGGGGGACTTCCAGATAAGGATCAGCCCCAGCATTTT
CSARDGGLPDKDQPQHF
>TRBV6-1|TRBJ1-1|TRBD1|many
TGTGCCACCACGGACAGGGGAAGCACTGAAGCTTTCTTT
CATTDRGSTEAFF
>TRBV9|TRBJ2-1|TRBD1|-
TGTGCCAGCAGCGTAGCTGGTGCAGGGGGTTACAATGAGCAGTTCTTC
CASSVAGAGGYNEQFF
>TRBV5-5|TRBJ2-7|-|many
TGTGCCAGCAGCTTGGCAGGGACCAGCTCCTACGAGCAGTACTTC
CASSLAGTSSYEQYF
>TRBV28|TRBJ1-3|-|many
TGTGCCAGCAGCTTTGCGGTCTCTGGAAACACCATATATTTT
CASSFAVSGNTIYF
>TRBV6-1|TRBJ2-5|TRBD1|many
TGTGCCAGCATGGAGGACAGGGGACGGGAGACCCAGTACTTC
CASMEDRGRETQYF
>TRBV15|TRBJ2-2|-|many
TGTGCCACCAGCAGAGTGTCCGCCGGGGAGCTGTTTTTT
CATSRVSAGELFF
>TRBV7-7|TRBJ2-2|TRBD1|-
TGTGCTAGCAGCGTACAGGGGACCGGGGAGCTGTTTTTT
CASSVQGTGELFF
>TRBV10-3|TRBJ1-1|TRBD1|many
TGTGCCATCAGTGAGAGACAGGGGCCGAACACTGAAGCTTTCTTT
CAISERQGPNTEAFF
>TRBV7-2|TRBJ2-1|-|many
TGTGCCAGCAGCCCGACAGCGGGCTCCTACAATGAGCAGTTCTTC
CASSPTAGSYNEQFF
>TRBV7-9|TRBJ2-5|TRBD1|-
TGTGCCAGCAGCTTAGGGGTCGGACAGGGGTTGGACCAAGAGACCCAGTACTTC
CASSLGVGQGLDQETQYF
>TRBV13|TRBJ2-7|TRBD1|many
TGTGCCAGCAGCCCTACAGGGGGAACCTACGAGCAGTACTTC
CASSPTGGTYEQYF
>TRBV11-1|TRBJ1-4|-|many
TGTGCCAGCAGCCAGGGCCCACGAGATGAAAAACTGTTTTTT
CASSQGPRDEKLFF
>TRBV3-1|TRBJ2-2|-|many
TGTGCCAGCAGCCACCTCAGGGTGGCCGGGGAGCTGTTTTTT
CASSHLRVAGELFF
>TRBV7-2|TRBJ1-6|TRBD1|few
TGTGCCAGCAGCTTCCGGACAGGGACCTATTCACCCCTCCACTTT
CASSFRTGTYSPLHF
>TRBV5-1|TRBJ2-7|TRBD2|many
TGCGCCAGCAGCGCCAGCGGGGGCTTGATCTACGAGCAGTACTTC
CASSASGGLIYEQYF
>TRBV4-1|TRBJ2-7|-|-
TGCGCCAGCCAACCGGCCAACTCCTACGAGCAGTACTTC
CASQPANSYEQYF
>TRBV18|TRBJ1-5|-|many
TGTGCCAGCTCACCCCCCGGACAGCAGAATCAGCCCCAGCATTTT
CASSPPGQQNQPQHF
>TRBV6-5|TRBJ2-1|-|many
TGTGCCAGCAGTTACTCGTGGGAGTCCTACAATGAGCAGTTCTTC
CASSYSWESYNEQFF
>TRBV12-3/TRBV12-4|TRBJ1-5|-|many
TGTGCCAGCAGTCCCCACGACAGACCTGCCGAGCCCCAGCATTTT
CASSPHDRPAEPQHF
>TRBV28|TRBJ1-2|-|many
TGTGCCAGCAGTTCAGGACAGCATTTCTATGGCTACACCTTC
CASSSGQHFYGYTF
>TRBV19|TRBJ1-2|-|once
TGTGCCAGTAGTATGGGGCAGCTCTACACCTTC
CASSMGQLYTF
>TRBV25-1|TRBJ2-1|-|-
TGTGCCAGCGGAAAGACAGGAACCAATGAGCAGTTCTTC
CASGKTGTNEQFF
>TRBV20-1|TRBJ1-5|TRBD1|many
TGCAGTGCCTGGGACAGGGGGGGGGGCAATCAGCCCCAGCATTTT
CSAWDRGGGNQPQHF
>TRBV20-1|TRBJ1-1|-|-
TGCAGTGCTAGTGGGGGGCCGAACACTGAAGCTTTCTTT
CSASGGPNTEAFF
>TRBV6-4|TRBJ1-1|-|many
TGTGCCAGCAGTGACTCGAAAGGGAACACTGAAGCTTTCTTT
CASSDSKGNTEAFF
>TRBV9|TRBJ1-4|-|many
TGTGCCAGCAGCCTCGAGGGGGGGGCTAATGAAAAACTGTTTTTT
CASSLEGGANEKLFF
>TRBV7-6|TRBJ1-5|-|-
TGTGCCAGCCCACCCCACGATGCGCGGCCCCAGCATTTT
CASPPHDARPQHF
>TRBV5-1|TRBJ2-7|-|many
TGCGCCAGCAGCTTGGTTGGGAAGATTTACGAGCAGTACTTC
CASSLVGKIYEQYF
>TRBV5-6|TRBJ1-2|-|many
TGTGCCACAACCCTCGGGGGGGTCTATGGCTACACCTTC
CATTLGGVYGYTF
>TRBV15|TRBJ2-7|TRBD1|many
TGTGCCACCAGCGCGCGGACAGGGTACGAGCAGTACTTC
CATSARTGYEQYF
>TRBV20-1|TRBJ1-1|-|-
TGCAGTGCTAACCCCGGGACGATCTTTGCTTTCTTT
CSANPGTIFAFF
>TRBV7-9|TRBJ1-4|TRBD1|-
TGTGCCAGCAGTTTTGGTTTTTTGGACAGGAATGAAAAACTGTTTTTT
CASSFGFLDRNEKLFF
>TRBV7-9|TRBJ2-3|-|many
TGTGCCAGCAGCCAAGAAAGGCGCACAGATACGCAGTATTTT
CASSQERRTDTQYF
>TRBV29-1|TRBJ2-2|TRBD2|many
TGCAGCGTTCGGAGCGGGGGACCCAACACCGGGGAGCTGTTTTTT
CSVRSGGPNTGELFF
>TRBV27|TRBJ1-1|TRBD1|many
TGTGCCAGCAGTCGAGGGACAGCCGTTGGAGCTTTCTTT
CASSRGTAVGAFF
>TRBV14|TRBJ2-2|-|few
TGTGCCAGCAGCCCAGTAGCGGCCGGGGAGCTGTTTTTT
CASSPVAAGELFF
>TRBV3-1|TRBJ1-6|-|many
TGTGCCAGCAGCCAGGGTATCGATTCACCCCTCCACTTT
CASSQGIDSPLHF
>TRBV6-1|TRBJ2-2|-|many
TGTGCCAGCAGTGAAGCGCGGAGCACCGGGGAGCTGTTTTTT
CASSEARSTGELFF
>TRBV5-1|TRBJ2-3|-|many
TGTGCCAGCAGCTTGGGCGGGCGCGGGAGCACAGATACGCAGTATTTT
CASSLGGRGSTDTQYF
>TRBV20-1|TRBJ2-3|TRBD2|many
TGCAGTGCTGAAGTAGCGGGGGGGCCGCAAGATACGCAGTATTTT
CSAEVAGGPQDTQYF
>TRBV20-1|TRBJ1-1|TRBD1|-
TGCAGTGCTAGAGTCCCTAGTGGTTTGGGACAGGGCAGGCATGCTTTCTTT
CSARVPSGLGQGRHAFF
>TRBV4-1|TRBJ1-2|-|many
TGCGCCAGCAGCCAAGAACCTCCCCCTGGGGTAGGGCTTGGCTACACCTTC
CASSQEPPPGVGLGYTF
>TRBV7-9|TRBJ1-1|TRBD1|many
TGTGCCATTACCCCGACAGGGGAAGCTTTCTTT
CAITPTGEAFF
>TRBV6-1|TRBJ1-6|TRBD1|many
TGTGCCAGCACCTTCATGGGACAGGGGAATTCACCCCTCCACTTT
CASTFMGQGNSPLHF
>TRBV6-1|TRBJ2-3|-|many
TGTGCCAGCAGTGAAGGCCCCCTGGGGGATACGCAGTATTTT
CASSEGPLGDTQYF
>TRBV5-1|TRBJ1-5|-|many
TGCGCCAGCAGCTTGAGCTGGGGTCAGCCCCAGCATTTT
CASSLSWGQPQHF
>TRBV12-3/TRBV12-4|TRBJ1-5|-|many
TGTGCCAGCAGGAAGGATAGCAATCAGCCCCAGCATTTT
CASRKDSNQPQHF
>TRBV6-1|TRBJ2-2|TRBD2|many
TGTGCCAGCAGTGGCCTAGCGGGAGAGGGAACCGGGGAGCTGTTTTTT
CASSGLAGEGTGELFF
>TRBV7-9|TRBJ1-2|-|many
TGTGCCAGCAGCTTAGAGGCAGATGATGGCTACACCTTC
CASSLEADDGYTF